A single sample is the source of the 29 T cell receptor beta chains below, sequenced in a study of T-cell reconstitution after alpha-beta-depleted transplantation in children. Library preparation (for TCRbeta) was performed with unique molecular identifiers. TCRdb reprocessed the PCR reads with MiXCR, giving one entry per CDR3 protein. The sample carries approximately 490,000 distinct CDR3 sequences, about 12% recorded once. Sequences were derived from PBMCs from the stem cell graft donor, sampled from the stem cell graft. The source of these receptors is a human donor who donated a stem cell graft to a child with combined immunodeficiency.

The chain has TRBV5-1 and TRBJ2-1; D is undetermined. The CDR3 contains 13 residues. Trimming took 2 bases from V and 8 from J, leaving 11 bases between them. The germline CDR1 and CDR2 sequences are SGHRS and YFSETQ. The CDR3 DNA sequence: TGCGCCAGCAGCTTAGCGAGTTTCGATGAGCAGTTCTTC. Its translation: CASSLASFDEQFF.

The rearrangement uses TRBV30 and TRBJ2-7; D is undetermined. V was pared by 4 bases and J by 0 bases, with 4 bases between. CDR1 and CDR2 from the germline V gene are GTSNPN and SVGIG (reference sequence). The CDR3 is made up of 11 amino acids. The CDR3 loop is CAWIDSYEQYF. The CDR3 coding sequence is TGTGCCTGGATTGACTCCTACGAGCAGTACTTC.

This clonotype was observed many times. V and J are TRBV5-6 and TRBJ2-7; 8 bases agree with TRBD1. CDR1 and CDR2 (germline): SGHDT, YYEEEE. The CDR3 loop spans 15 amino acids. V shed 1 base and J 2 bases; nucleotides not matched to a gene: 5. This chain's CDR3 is CASSLLGTGAYEQYF. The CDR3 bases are TGTGCCAGCAGCTTGTTGGGGACAGGCGCCTACGAGCAGTACTTC.

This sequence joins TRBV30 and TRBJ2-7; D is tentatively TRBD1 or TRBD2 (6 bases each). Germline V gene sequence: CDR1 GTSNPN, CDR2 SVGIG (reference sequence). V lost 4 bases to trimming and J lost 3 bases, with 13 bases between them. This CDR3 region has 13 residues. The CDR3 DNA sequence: TGTGCCTGGAAGGACCGGGGGCTCTACGAGCAGTACTTC. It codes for CAWKDRGLYEQYF.

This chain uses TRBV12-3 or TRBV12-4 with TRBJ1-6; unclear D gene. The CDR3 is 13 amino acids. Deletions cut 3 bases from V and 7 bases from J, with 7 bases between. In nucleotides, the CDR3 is TGTGCCAGCAGTTTTTACGAGAATTCACCCCTCCACTTT. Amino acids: CASSFYENSPLHF.

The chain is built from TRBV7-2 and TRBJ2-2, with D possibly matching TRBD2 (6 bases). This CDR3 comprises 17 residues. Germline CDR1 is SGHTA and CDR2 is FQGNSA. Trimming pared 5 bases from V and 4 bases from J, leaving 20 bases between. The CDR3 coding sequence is TGTGCCAGCAGCCTGGGAGGCGGAGGGCCGGGCACCGGGGAGCTGTTTTTT. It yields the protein CASSLGGGGPGTGELFF.

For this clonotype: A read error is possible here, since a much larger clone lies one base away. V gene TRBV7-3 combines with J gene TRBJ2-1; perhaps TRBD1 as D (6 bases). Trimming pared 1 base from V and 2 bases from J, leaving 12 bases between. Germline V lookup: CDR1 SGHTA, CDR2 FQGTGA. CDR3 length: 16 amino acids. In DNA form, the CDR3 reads TGTGCCAGCAGCTTAAGGGGGACAAGCCCCTACAATGAGCAGTTCTTC. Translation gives CASSLRGTSPYNEQFF.

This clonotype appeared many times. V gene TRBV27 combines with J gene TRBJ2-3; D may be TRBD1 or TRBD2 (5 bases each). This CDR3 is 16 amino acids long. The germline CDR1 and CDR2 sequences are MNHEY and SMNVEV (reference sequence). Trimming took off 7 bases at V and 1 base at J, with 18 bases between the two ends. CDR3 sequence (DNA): TGTGCCAGCACTAGCCCCCAGGGCTCGGGCACAGATACGCAGTATTTT. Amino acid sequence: CASTSPQGSGTDTQYF.

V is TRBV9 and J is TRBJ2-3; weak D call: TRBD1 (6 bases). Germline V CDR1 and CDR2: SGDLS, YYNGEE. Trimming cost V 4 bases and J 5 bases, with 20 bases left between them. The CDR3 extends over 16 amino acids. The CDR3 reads CASSLTLARGGDTQYF. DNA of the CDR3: TGTGCCAGCAGCCTTACCTTAGCGAGAGGGGGAGATACGCAGTATTTT.

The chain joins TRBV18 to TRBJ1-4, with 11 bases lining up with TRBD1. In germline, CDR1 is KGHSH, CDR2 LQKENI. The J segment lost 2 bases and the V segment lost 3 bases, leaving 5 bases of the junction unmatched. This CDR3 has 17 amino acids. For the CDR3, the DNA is TGTGCCAGCTCACCCGGGACAGGGGGAGCCACTAATGAAAAACTGTTTTTT. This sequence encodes CASSPGTGGATNEKLFF.

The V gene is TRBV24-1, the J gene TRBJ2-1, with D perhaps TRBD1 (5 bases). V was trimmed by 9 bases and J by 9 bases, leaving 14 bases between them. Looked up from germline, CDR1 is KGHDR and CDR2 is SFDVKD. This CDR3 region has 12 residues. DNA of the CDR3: TGTGCCACCGTTCAGGGCGTAGGTGAGCAGTTCTTC. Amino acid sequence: CATVQGVGEQFF.

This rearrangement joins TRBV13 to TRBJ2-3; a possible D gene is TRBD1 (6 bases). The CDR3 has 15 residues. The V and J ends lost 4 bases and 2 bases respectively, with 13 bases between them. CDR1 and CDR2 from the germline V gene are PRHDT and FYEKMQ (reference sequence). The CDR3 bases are TGTGCCAGCAGCTGGGACAAAACTTTCACAGATACGCAGTATTTT. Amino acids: CASSWDKTFTDTQYF.

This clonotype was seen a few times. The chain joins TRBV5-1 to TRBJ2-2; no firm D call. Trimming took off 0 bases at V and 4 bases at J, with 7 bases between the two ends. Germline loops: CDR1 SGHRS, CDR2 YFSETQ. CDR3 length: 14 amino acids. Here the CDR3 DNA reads TGCGCCAGCAGCTTGGATTCCCCCACCGGGGAGCTGTTTTTT. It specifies CASSLDSPTGELFF.

CDR3 loop: CASSYSHRAQTQYF. As DNA, the CDR3 is TGTGCCAGCAGTTACTCCCACAGGGCCCAGACCCAGTACTTC. The chain combines TRBV6-2 or TRBV6-3 with TRBJ2-5; TRBD1 is a possible D gene (6 bases). In germline, CDR1 is MNHEY, CDR2 SVGEGT. This CDR3 is built from 14 residues. Trimming cost V 0 bases and J 6 bases, with 11 bases left between them.

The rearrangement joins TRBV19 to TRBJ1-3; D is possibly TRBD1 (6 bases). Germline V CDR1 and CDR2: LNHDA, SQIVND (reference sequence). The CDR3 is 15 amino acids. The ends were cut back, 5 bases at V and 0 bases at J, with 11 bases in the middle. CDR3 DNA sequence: TGTGCCAGTAGTCGGACGACAGGCTCTGGAAACACCATATATTTT. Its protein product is CASSRTTGSGNTIYF.

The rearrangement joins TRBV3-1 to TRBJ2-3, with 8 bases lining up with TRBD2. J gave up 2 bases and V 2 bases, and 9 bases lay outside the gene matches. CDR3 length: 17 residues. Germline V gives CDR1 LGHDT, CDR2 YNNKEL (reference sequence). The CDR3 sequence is CASSQRYGGGTTDTQYF. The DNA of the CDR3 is TGTGCCAGCAGCCAACGGTACGGCGGGGGGACCACAGATACGCAGTATTTT.

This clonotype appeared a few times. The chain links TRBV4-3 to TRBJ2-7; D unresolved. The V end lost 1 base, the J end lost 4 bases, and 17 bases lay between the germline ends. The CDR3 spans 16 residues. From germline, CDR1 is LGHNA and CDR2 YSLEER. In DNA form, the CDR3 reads TGCGCCAGCAGCCAAGTTGGACCGGATAATTTATACGAGCAGTACTTC. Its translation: CASSQVGPDNLYEQYF.

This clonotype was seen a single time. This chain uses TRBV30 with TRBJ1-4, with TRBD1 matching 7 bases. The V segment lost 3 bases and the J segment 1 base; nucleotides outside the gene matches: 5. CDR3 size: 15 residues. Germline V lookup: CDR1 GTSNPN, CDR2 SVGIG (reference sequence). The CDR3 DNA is TGTGCCTGGAGCCGGGGACAGCTAACTAATGAAAAACTGTTTTTT. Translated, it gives CAWSRGQLTNEKLFF.

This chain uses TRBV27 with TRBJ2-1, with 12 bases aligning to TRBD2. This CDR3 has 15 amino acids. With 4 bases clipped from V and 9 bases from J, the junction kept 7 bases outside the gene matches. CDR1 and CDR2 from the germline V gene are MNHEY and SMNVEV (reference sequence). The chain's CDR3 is CASSSWTSGIGEQFF. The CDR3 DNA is TGTGCCAGCAGTTCCTGGACTAGCGGGATCGGTGAGCAGTTCTTC.

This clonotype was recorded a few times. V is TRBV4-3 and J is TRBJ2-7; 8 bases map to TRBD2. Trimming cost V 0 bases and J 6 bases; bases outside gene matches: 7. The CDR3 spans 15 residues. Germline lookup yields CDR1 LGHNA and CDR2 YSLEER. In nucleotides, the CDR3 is TGCGCCAGCAGCCAAGATATCAGCGGGAGTCGCGAGCAGTACTTC. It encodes CASSQDISGSREQYF.

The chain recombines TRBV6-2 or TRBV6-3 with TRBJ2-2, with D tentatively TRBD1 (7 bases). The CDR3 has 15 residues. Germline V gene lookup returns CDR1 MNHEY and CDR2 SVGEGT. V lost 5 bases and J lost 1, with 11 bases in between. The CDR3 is CASSNRGGNTGELFF. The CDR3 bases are TGTGCCAGCAGTAACAGGGGAGGGAACACCGGGGAGCTGTTTTTT.

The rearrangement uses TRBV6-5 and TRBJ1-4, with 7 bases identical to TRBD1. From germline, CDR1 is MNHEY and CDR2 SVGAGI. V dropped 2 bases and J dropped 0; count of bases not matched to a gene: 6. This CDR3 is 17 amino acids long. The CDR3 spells CASSYLGTVTTNEKLFF. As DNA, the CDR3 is TGTGCCAGCAGTTACCTCGGGACAGTTACAACTAATGAAAAACTGTTTTTT.

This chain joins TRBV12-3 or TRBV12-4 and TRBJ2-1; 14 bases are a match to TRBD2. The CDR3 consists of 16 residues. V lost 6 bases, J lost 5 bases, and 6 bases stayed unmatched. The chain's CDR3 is CASSPGTSGSNNEQFF. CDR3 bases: TGTGCCAGCAGCCCCGGGACTAGCGGGAGTAACAATGAGCAGTTCTTC.

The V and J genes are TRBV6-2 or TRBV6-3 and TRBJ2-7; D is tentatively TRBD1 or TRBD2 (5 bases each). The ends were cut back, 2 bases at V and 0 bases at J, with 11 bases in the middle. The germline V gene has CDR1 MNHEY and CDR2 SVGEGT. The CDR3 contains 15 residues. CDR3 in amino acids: CASSYHPGSSYEQYF. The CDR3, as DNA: TGTGCCAGCAGTTACCACCCAGGGAGCTCCTACGAGCAGTACTTC.

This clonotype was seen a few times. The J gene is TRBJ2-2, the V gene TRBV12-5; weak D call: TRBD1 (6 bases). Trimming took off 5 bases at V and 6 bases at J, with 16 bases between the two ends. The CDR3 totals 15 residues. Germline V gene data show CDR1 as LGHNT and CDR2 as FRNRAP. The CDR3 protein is CASGTDRTGPGELFF. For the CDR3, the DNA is TGTGCTAGTGGTACCGACAGGACGGGGCCCGGGGAGCTGTTTTTT.

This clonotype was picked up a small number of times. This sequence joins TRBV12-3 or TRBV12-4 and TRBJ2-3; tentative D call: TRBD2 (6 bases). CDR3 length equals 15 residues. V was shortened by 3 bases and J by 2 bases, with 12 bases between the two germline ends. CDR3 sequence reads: CASSFSAGYTDTQYF. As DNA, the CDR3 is TGTGCCAGCAGTTTTTCGGCGGGATACACAGATACGCAGTATTTT.

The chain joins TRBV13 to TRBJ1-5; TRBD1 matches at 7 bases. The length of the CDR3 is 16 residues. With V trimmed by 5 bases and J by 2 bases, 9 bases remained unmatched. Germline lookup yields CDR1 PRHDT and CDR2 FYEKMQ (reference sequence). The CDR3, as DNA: TGTGCCAGCAGCGCTGACAGGGCACGGGGCAATCAGCCCCAGCATTTT. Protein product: CASSADRARGNQPQHF.

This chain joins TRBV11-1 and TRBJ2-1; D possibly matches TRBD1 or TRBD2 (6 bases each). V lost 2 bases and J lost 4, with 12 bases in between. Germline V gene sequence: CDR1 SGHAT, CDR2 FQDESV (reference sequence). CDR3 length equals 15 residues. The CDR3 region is CASSLTRGVYNEQFF. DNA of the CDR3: TGTGCCAGCAGCTTAACGAGGGGGGTTTACAATGAGCAGTTCTTC.

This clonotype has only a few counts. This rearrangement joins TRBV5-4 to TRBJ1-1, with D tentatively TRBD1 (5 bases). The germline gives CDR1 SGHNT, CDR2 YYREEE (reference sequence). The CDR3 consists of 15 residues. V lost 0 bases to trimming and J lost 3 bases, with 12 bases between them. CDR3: CASSLASGVYTEAFF. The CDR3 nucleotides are TGTGCCAGCAGCTTGGCCTCGGGGGTGTACACTGAAGCTTTCTTT.